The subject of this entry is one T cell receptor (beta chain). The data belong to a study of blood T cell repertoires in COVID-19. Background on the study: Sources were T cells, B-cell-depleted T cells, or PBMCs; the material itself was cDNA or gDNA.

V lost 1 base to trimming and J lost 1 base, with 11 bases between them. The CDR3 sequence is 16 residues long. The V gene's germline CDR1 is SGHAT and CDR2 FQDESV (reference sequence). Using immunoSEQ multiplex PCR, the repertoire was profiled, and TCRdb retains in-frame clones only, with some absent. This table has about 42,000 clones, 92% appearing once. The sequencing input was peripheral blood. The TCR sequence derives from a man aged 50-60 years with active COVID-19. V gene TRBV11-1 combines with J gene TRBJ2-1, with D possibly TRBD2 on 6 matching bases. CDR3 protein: CASSLVLADSYNEQFF. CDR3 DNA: TGTGCCAGCAGCTTAGTATTAGCGGATTCCTACAATGAGCAGTTCTTC.